This TCR beta chain was sequenced in a study of cytomegalovirus exposure and HLA in healthy donors. It was with 60 Vbeta and 13 Jbeta primers that the PCR ran. Clones were sequenced by immunoSEQ multiplex PCR, and TCRdb holds only the in-frame ones, with some missing. The data contain about 170,000 clones, 77% of them singletons. As regards this clone: Its antigen is still unknown.

Study observations and caveats: A further, later analysis showed that HLA-associated TCR beta chains (compared with equally common others) were more clonally expanded.

CDR1 and CDR2 (germline): SGHNT, YYREEE (reference sequence). The V and J ends lost 4 bases and 5 bases, in that order; junction bases with no gene match: 5. The CDR3 covers 13 residues. This chain connects TRBV5-4 to TRBJ2-5, with TRBD1 identical over 7 bases. This sequence was found in a female donor in good health and CMV-seronegative. The sample taken for sequencing was PBMCs. CDR3 nucleotides: TGTGCCAGCAGCCTACAGGGGTGGGAGACCCAGTACTTC. Amino acid sequence: CASSLQGWETQYF.